Included here is one T cell receptor (beta chain) sequence, with context. Looked up from germline, CDR1 is SGHTA and CDR2 is FQGNSA. The CDR3 is 15 residues long. Trimming cost V 3 bases and J 2 bases; bases outside gene matches: 6. This specimen belongs to a study of blood T cell repertoires in COVID-19. In the original workflow: Amplified reference gene primers provided the basis for estimating nucleated cell counts. Method: immunoSEQ multiplex PCR; TCRdb's copy keeps in-frame clones and lacks some. That table furnishes V, J and clone size, whereas the DNA furnished D and trimming. The table records more than 300,000 clones, around four fifths of them present only once.

The sample taken for sequencing was peripheral blood. V and J are TRBV7-2 and TRBJ1-2; 7 bases align to TRBD1. This sequence originates from a woman between 50 and 59 years old with acute or convalescent COVID-19. The CDR3 DNA reads TGTGCCAGCAGCTTTGACGGACAGGCAAACTATGGCTACACCTTC. Amino acids: CASSFDGQANYGYTF.